This T cell receptor (beta chain) was obtained from a study of blood T cell repertoires in COVID-19. Method: immunoSEQ multiplex PCR; TCRdb's copy keeps in-frame clones and lacks some. Of about 94,000 clones detected, about four fifths appear once; the ten largest clones hold around 6.9%. CDR3 length: 16 amino acids. This chain joins TRBV21-1 and TRBJ1-4. TRBV21-1 is designated a pseudogene. The sequencing sample was made of peripheral blood. This TCR derives from a man aged 55 to 69 with acute or convalescent COVID-19. The CDR3 nucleotides read TGTGCCAGCAGCAAAAGTGGTGCTACGGTTCGTGAAAAACTGTTTTTT. As protein: CASSKSGATVREKLFF.